Following are 14 T cell receptor beta chains from one sample sequenced in a study of identical twins. Each CDR3 protein is one row after TCRdb ran MiXCR on the 5' RACE reads. The repertoire includes about 200,000 distinct CDR3 sequences, over 8% of them detected once, and 5% to 6% sits in the top ten. The sample taken for sequencing was memory (CD45RO+) T cells sorted from blood. Receptor source: a woman younger than 30 in good health.

The rearrangement joins TRBV11-3 to TRBJ2-1; the D gene could be TRBD1 or TRBD2 (5 bases each). Germline CDR1 SGHNT, CDR2 YENEEA. V was pared by 4 bases and J by 3 bases, with 13 bases between. CDR3 size: 15 residues. The CDR3 loop is CASSSSGGHYNEQFF. CDR3 sequence (DNA): TGTGCCAGCAGCTCCTCAGGAGGACACTACAATGAGCAGTTCTTC.

The chain recombines TRBV6-1 with TRBJ2-2; 7 positions match TRBD1. The germline gives CDR1 MNHNS, CDR2 SASEGT. V lost 6 bases, J lost 6 bases, and 10 bases stayed unmatched. This CDR3 is built from 15 residues. The CDR3 region is CASRDRDRRSGELFF. In nucleotides, the CDR3 is TGTGCCAGCAGGGACCGGGACAGAAGATCCGGGGAGCTGTTTTTT.

The J gene is TRBJ2-1, the V gene TRBV5-1; 10 bases align to TRBD2. Trimming at V came to 4 bases and at J to 5 bases, leaving 12 bases not matched to a gene. This CDR3 region has 17 residues. Germline CDR1 and CDR2: SGHRS and YFSETQ. This chain's CDR3 is CASSPASLLAGNNEQFF. Here the CDR3 DNA reads TGCGCCAGCAGCCCAGCTTCCTTACTAGCGGGAAACAATGAGCAGTTCTTC. The whole variable domain, filled in from reference TRBV5-1 and TRBJ2-1, reads KAGVTQTPRYLIKTRGQQVTLSCSPISGHRSVSWYQQTPGQGLQFLFEYFSETQRNKGNFPGRFSGRQFSNSRSEMNVSTLELGDSALYLCASSPASLLAGNNEQFFGPGTRLTVL.

This clonotype was seen many times. The chain is built from TRBV3-1 and TRBJ2-1, with D unclear. Germline V gene data show CDR1 as LGHDT and CDR2 as YNNKEL (reference sequence). The CDR3 loop spans 13 amino acids. V lost 4 bases and J 7 bases, leaving 11 bases between the germline ends. The CDR3 DNA follows: TGTGCCAGCAGCCGAGTCGGCGATAATGAGCAGTTCTTC. Amino acid sequence: CASSRVGDNEQFF.

Only a few counts were recorded for this clonotype. This chain uses TRBV6-6 with TRBJ2-2; D remains ambiguous. The length of the CDR3 is 12 residues. The germline gives CDR1 MNHNY, CDR2 SVGAGI (reference sequence). Trimming cost V 8 bases and J 3 bases, with 7 bases left between them. CDR3 sequence reads: CASVTDTGELFF. DNA of the CDR3: TGTGCCAGCGTGACGGACACCGGGGAGCTGTTTTTT.

This clonotype was seen a handful of times. The chain recombines TRBV20-1 with TRBJ1-2; D unresolved. CDR1 is DFQATT, CDR2 SNEGSKA, per germline (reference sequence). The V end was cut by 2 bases, the J end by 7 bases, with 11 bases between. CDR3 length equals 12 residues. CDR3 nucleotides: TGCAGTGCTAGATTACAGTCCCTTGGCTACACCTTC. Protein sequence: CSARLQSLGYTF.

A few counts support this clonotype. V usage is TRBV6-1 and J usage is TRBJ2-7; 7 bases are a match to TRBD1. The junction had 11 bases not matched to a gene; V was cut back by 6 bases and J by 3 bases. This CDR3 contains 15 residues. Germline V lookup: CDR1 MNHNS, CDR2 SASEGT. DNA for the CDR3: TGTGCCAGCAGCCCCTCCTCGACAGGGAACTACGAGCAGTACTTC. This sequence encodes CASSPSSTGNYEQYF.

There are a few counts of this clonotype. The rearrangement joins TRBV11-2 to TRBJ2-7; 16 nucleotides align to TRBD2. The CDR3 spans 19 residues. The V segment lost 5 bases and the J segment 2 bases; nucleotides outside the gene matches: 12. Germline V gives CDR1 SGHAT, CDR2 FQNNGV. The CDR3 DNA sequence: TGTGCCAGCAGCCCAAAAAGGGCCGGGACTAGCGGGGGGGCCTACGAGCAGTACTTC. Protein: CASSPKRAGTSGGAYEQYF.

This clonotype was seen a handful of times. V usage is TRBV3-1 and J usage is TRBJ1-1; 8 bases map to TRBD1. The CDR3 loop spans 18 amino acids. Losses at the gene ends were 0 bases for V and 7 bases for J; bases not matched to a gene: 16. The germline CDR1 and CDR2 sequences are LGHDT and YNNKEL (reference sequence). CDR3 bases: TGTGCCAGCAGCCAAGATTTAGGGGGATGGGCAGGGGGCCTTGAAGCTTTCTTT. This encodes CASSQDLGGWAGGLEAFF. The whole variable domain, remainder taken from reference TRBV3-1 and TRBJ1-1, is DTAVSQTPKYLVTQMGNDKSIKCEQNLGHDTMYWYKQDSKKFLKIMFSYNNKELIINETVPNRFSPKSPDKAHLNLHINSLELGDSAVYFCASSQDLGGWAGGLEAFFGQGTRLTVV.

This clonotype occurred a few times. The rearrangement links TRBV7-2 to TRBJ2-5; D possibly corresponds to TRBD2 (7 bases). The CDR3 runs 13 residues. Germline V gene data show CDR1 as SGHTA and CDR2 as FQGNSA. Trimming removed 7 bases from V and 5 bases from J, with 14 bases in between. CDR3 sequence (DNA): TGTGCCAGCACCCCGAGGGGGGGGGAGACCCAGTACTTC. Protein sequence: CASTPRGGETQYF.

This clonotype has just a few counts. The J gene is TRBJ1-5, the V gene TRBV12-3 or TRBV12-4; D remains unclear. The CDR3 extends over 13 amino acids. Trimming stripped 7 bases from V and 6 bases from J, with 13 bases between. CDR3 sequence (DNA): TGTGCCAGCACCCCGCCGTCGGGTCAGCCCCAGCATTTT. Translated: CASTPPSGQPQHF.

This clonotype was recorded a few times. The chain joins TRBV5-8 to TRBJ1-2; 8 bases agree with TRBD1. Trimming removed 2 bases from V and 3 bases from J; junction bases left unmatched: 6. Looked up from germline, CDR1 is SGHTS and CDR2 is YDEGEE. This CDR3 has 15 residues. CDR3 amino acids: CASSFTGGVDYGYTF. The CDR3 region has the DNA TGTGCCAGCAGCTTTACAGGGGGAGTAGACTATGGCTACACCTTC.

This clonotype was found a few times. The chain links TRBV9 to TRBJ2-1; 12 bases match TRBD1. The CDR3 loop spans 15 amino acids. Trimming took 2 bases from V and 7 from J; bases not matched to a gene: 4. Per the germline V gene, CDR1 is SGDLS and CDR2 is YYNGEE. The CDR3 DNA follows: TGTGCCAGCAGCGTGGGGACAGGGGGCTGGAATGAGCAGTTCTTC. Amino acids: CASSVGTGGWNEQFF.

In its sample, this clonotype was seen many times. The chain couples TRBV7-9 to TRBJ1-3; no clear D gene. CDR1 is SEHNR and CDR2 is FQNEAQ in the germline V gene (reference sequence). This CDR3 is built from 15 residues. Trimming took 6 bases from V and 4 from J, leaving 16 bases between them. CDR3 nucleotide sequence: TGTGCCAGCAGTTCACGTGAGGATTCAGGAAACACCATATATTTT. It encodes CASSSREDSGNTIYF.